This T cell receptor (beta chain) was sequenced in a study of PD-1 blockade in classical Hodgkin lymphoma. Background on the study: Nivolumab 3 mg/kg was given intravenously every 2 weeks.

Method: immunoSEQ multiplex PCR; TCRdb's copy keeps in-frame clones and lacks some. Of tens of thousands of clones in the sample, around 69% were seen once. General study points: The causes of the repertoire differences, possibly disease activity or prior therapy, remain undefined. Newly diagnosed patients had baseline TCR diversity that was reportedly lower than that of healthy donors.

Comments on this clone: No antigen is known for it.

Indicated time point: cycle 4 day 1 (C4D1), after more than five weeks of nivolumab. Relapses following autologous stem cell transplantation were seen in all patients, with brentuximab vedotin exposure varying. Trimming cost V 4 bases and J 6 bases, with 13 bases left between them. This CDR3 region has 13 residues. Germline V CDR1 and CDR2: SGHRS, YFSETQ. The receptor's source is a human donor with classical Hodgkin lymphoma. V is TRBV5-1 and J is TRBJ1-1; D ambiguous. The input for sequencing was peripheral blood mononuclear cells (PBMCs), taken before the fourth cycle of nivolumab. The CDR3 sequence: CASSLIGGSEAFF. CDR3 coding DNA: TGCGCCAGCAGCCTCATCGGCGGCTCTGAAGCTTTCTTT.